These 5 T cell receptor beta chains were all obtained from the same sample, sequenced in a study of Ad26.COV2.S vaccination and SARS-CoV-2 variants listed by TCRdb under 2021. Receptor libraries were prepared by the immunoSEQ multiplex PCR assay. Entries here come from immuneACCESS through TCRdb and include only in-frame sequences with V and J called. Some clones fail to appear in such tables; in the studies checked, an unresolved V gene covers under half of the shortfall, and the cause of the remainder is unknown. The sample table shows a few hundred thousand clones, and about 92% are seen once. Roughly 3.9% of the sample is taken by the ten largest. The sample's treatment or condition label is to be understood as: 19 received Ad26.COV2.S at low or high dose, single or two shots; a few received placebo; per-sample allocation not given. Repertoires of vaccine and placebo recipients were sequenced from samples collected on day 63 after the first injection.

This material consisted of peripheral blood, taken in a trial of Ad26.COV2.S vaccine versus placebo. The receptors shown here come from a person between 18 and 60 years old who received the Ad26.COV2.S COVID-19 vaccine or a placebo.

The V and J genes are TRBV6-6 and TRBJ2-1; 8 bases are a match to TRBD2. The CDR3 has 13 amino acids. V dropped 4 bases and J dropped 8; count of bases not matched to a gene: 4. From germline, CDR1 is MNHNY and CDR2 SVGAGI (reference sequence). For the CDR3, the DNA is TGTGCCAGCAGTTCCGGACTAGCCTATGAGCAGTTCTTC. This translates into CASSSGLAYEQFF.

The V gene is TRBV27, the J gene TRBJ2-1, with 10 bases fitting TRBD1. The CDR3 length is 16 residues. Germline V gives CDR1 MNHEY, CDR2 SMNVEV (reference sequence). V dropped 2 bases and J dropped 6; count of bases not matched to a gene: 7. The CDR3 reads CASSLDAGTGVNEQFF. In DNA form, the CDR3 reads TGTGCCAGCAGTTTAGACGCCGGGACAGGGGTCAATGAGCAGTTCTTC.

The gene calls are TRBV28 and TRBJ1-4, with D perhaps TRBD1 (5 bases). Between the trimmed V and J ends, which lost 7 bases and 8 bases, there was a span of 14 bases. CDR3 length: 13 amino acids. CDR1 is MDHEN, CDR2 SYDVKM, per germline. Written as DNA, the CDR3 is TGTGCCAGCACCCCACCCGGGACGGAAAAACTGTTTTTT. Amino acid sequence: CASTPPGTEKLFF.

The chain has TRBV7-9 and TRBJ2-1; D not resolved. This CDR3 spans 12 amino acids. V was clipped by 5 bases and J by 12 bases, with 14 bases between them. From germline, CDR1 is SEHNR and CDR2 FQNEAQ (reference sequence). The CDR3 DNA sequence: TGTGCCAGCAGCCTCGTTGGAGTTCCGCAGTTCTTC. It codes for CASSLVGVPQFF.

The chain joins TRBV3-1 (or the pseudogene TRBV3-2) to TRBJ2-7; 14 bases line up with TRBD2. After removal of 3 bases from V and 3 bases from J, the junction contained 4 bases not matched to a gene. Germline assignment: CDR1 LGHDT and CDR2 YNNKEL (reference sequence). This CDR3 has 16 amino acids. In DNA form, the CDR3 reads TGTGCCAGCAGCCAGGGACTAGCGGGAGTAGGCTACGAGCAGTACTTC. Its translation: CASSQGLAGVGYEQYF.